The source of this TCR beta chain is a study of T cell responses to AZD1222 COVID-19 vaccine (dated by TCRdb to the early 2020s). Background on the whole study: AZD1222 recipients with second doses at about 4 weeks or about 12 weeks were pooled, because spike-specific TCR depth and breadth did not differ between schedules. Trial participants were enrolled by age into 18-55, 56-69 and 70-plus year subgroups, with roughly 160, 29 and 62 TCR-sequenced participants respectively. A total of about 240 trial participants underwent TCR sequencing, of whom 207 received two doses of AZD1222 and some 26 received two doses of the MenACWY control vaccine. Study-wide conclusions, independent of this receptor: Because no day 14 peak-response samples were available, repertoires were characterized only after the peak T cell response. Vaccine-associated CD4 TCRs spanned the whole spike protein, with dominant responses in regions 160-218 and 743-854. After two AZD1222 doses, spike-specific TCR breadth and depth were significantly higher than at day 0 and than in MenACWY recipients. Conclusions about previously exposed vaccinees were limited because only a handful of AZD1222 recipients were SARS-CoV-2 seropositive at baseline. Reportedly, almost half of the unique spike-specific TCRs recognized epitopes lying outside the regions that are mutated in the B.1.351 and B.1.1.7 variants. Participants were mostly white British, with more females than males. The authors suggested clonal diversity may have been underestimated. The 56-69-year group was small, and its depth increase did not reach significance, likely because of low power.

The CDR3 regions of human TCRbeta chains were analyzed by immunosequencing. On the study's bioinformatics: Repertoire TCRs were checked for matches against a reference library of SARS-CoV-2-specific TCRs that had been generated using the MIRA antigen-specificity platform. Breadth was defined as the fraction of unique TCRs that were SARS-CoV-2-associated. Depth was defined as the fraction of total T cells that were SARS-CoV-2-associated. Using the MIRA data, each spike-specific TCR was assigned both to the spike region to which the TCR was reactive and to a CD4 or CD8 class. Log10-transformed breadth and depth values were compared by one-way ANOVA with Sidak's multiple comparisons tests. TCRdb stores this immuneACCESS table with in-frame sequences only. Part of the clones is absent; in the studies checked, under half of the shortfall reflects unresolved V genes, and no reason is known for the rest. The V and J calls and clone size were taken over from that table, and D and trimming were inferred from the DNA. The sample table holds approximately 190,000 clones, of which approximately 92% were seen once. The ten largest clones take up about 1.2% of the sample.

The time point label of this sample denotes: baseline before first vaccination. Vaccinee samples came from UK trials COV001 and COV002, including a single-blind randomized controlled phase 2/3 trial of AZD1222 (ChAdOx1 nCoV-19) in healthy adults. For TCRbeta chain sequencing, PBMC samples were collected from trial participants at day 0 and at day 28 after the second dose. The CDR3 starts with the cysteine, ends with the phenylalanine, and has 16 residues. Only the CDR3 DNA stays, 48 bases, in frame from base 1. Via the germline V gene, CDR1 is SGHTA and CDR2 FQGNSA. V gives up 2 bases and J gives up 1 base, and the segment between their germline ends measures 14 bases. On this clone itself: The specificity of this receptor is unknown. There are no base qualities to consult, and no much larger clone falls within one base.

Rearrangement joined TRBV7-2 to TRBJ1-1, with no confident D gene call. The sample was peripheral blood, taken on day 0 of AZD1222 vaccination. This TCR came from an adult in good health. In nucleotide form, the sequence is TGTGCCAGCAGCTTAAGGTCTCTCCGGGGGAACACTGAAGCTTTCTTT. It encodes CASSLRSLRGNTEAFF.